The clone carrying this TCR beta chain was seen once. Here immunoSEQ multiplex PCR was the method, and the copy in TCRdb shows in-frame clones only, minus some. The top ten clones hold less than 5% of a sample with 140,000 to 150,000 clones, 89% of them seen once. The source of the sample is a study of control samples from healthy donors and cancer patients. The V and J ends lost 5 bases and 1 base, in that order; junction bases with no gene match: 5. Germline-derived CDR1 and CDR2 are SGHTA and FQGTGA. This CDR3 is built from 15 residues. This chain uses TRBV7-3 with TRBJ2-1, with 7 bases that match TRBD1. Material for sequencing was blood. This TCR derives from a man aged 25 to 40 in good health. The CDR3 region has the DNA TGTGCCAGCAGCCGACAGGGCGGATCCTACAATGAGCAGTTCTTC. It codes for CASSRQGGSYNEQFF. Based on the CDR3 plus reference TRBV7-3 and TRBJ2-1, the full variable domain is GAGVSQTPSNKVTEKGKYVELRCDPISGHTALYWYRQSLGQGPEFLIYFQGTGAADDSGLPNDRFFAVRPEGSVSTLKIQRTERGDSAVYLCASSRQGGSYNEQFFGPGTRLTVL.